These 17 T cell receptor beta chains came from one sample sequenced in a study of cytomegalovirus exposure and HLA in healthy donors. The PCR ran on 60 Vbeta and 13 Jbeta primers. Profiling relied on immunoSEQ multiplex PCR, and the TCRdb table lists in-frame clones only, not all of them. The sample contains 130,000 or so clones, roughly 70% of which appear only once. The sample consisted of PBMCs. The origin of the receptors is a man aged 35-49 years in good health and CMV-seropositive.

The chain couples TRBV7-6 to TRBJ2-3; 10 bases are a match to TRBD2. With V trimmed by 1 base and J by 6 bases, 7 bases remained unmatched. The CDR3 loop spans 16 amino acids. The germline gives CDR1 SGHVS, CDR2 FNYEAQ. The CDR3 bases are TGTGCCAGCAGCTTAGGAGCGGGGGGGCCTGCGGATACGCAGTATTTT. Translated: CASSLGAGGPADTQYF. Combining the CDR3 with reference TRBV7-6 and TRBJ2-3 gives the whole variable domain GAGVSQSPRYKVTKRGQDVALRCDPISGHVSLYWYRQALGQGPEFLTYFNYEAQQDKSGLPNDRFSAERPEGSISTLTIQRTEQRDSAMYRCASSLGAGGPADTQYFGPGTRLTVL.

This clone came up a few times. The chain carries TRBV6-5 and TRBJ1-3; TRBD1 matches at 9 bases. Per germline, CDR1 MNHEY and CDR2 SVGAGI. CDR3 size: 15 residues. V was clipped by 6 bases and J by 0 bases; unmatched bases: 3. The CDR3 DNA follows: TGTGCCAGCAGCGACAGGGGGAGCTCTGGAAACACCATATATTTT. Protein: CASSDRGSSGNTIYF.

This CDR3 reads CASSLAVGVQETQYF. In DNA form, the CDR3 reads TGTGCCAGCAGCTTAGCGGTCGGAGTCCAAGAGACCCAGTACTTC. The chain couples TRBV7-9 to TRBJ2-5; D uncertain. Trimming took off 0 bases at V and 1 base at J, with 9 bases between the two ends. Germline V gene data show CDR1 as SEHNR and CDR2 as FQNEAQ (reference sequence). The CDR3 is 15 residues long.

V is TRBV6-6 and J is TRBJ1-5; D is ambiguous. Trimming took 5 bases from V and 3 from J, leaving 11 bases between them. This CDR3 is 14 amino acids long. Germline V gene sequence: CDR1 MNHNY, CDR2 SVGAGI (reference sequence). The CDR3: CASSHETDNQPQHF. For the CDR3, the DNA is TGTGCCAGCAGTCACGAAACAGACAATCAGCCCCAGCATTTT.

In its sample, this clone was seen once. The gene calls are TRBV27 and TRBJ2-7; 7 bases line up with TRBD1. J lost 2 bases, V lost 10 bases, and 8 bases had no gene match. Looked up from germline, CDR1 is MNHEY and CDR2 is SMNVEV (reference sequence). The CDR3 contains 13 residues. In DNA form, the CDR3 reads TGTGCCACCCGACAGGGCATGACCTACGAGCAGTACTTC. Residues: CATRQGMTYEQYF.

V gene TRBV6-6 combines with J gene TRBJ1-6; D is unclear. This CDR3 contains 16 residues. Between the trimmed V and J ends, which lost 2 bases and 7 bases, there was a span of 15 bases. The germline V gene has CDR1 MNHNY and CDR2 SVGAGI (reference sequence). The CDR3 DNA reads as TGTGCCAGCAGTTACGGGAGGGAGGTGGAAAATTCACCCCTCCACTTT. It translates to CASSYGREVENSPLHF.

This clone was counted a few times. J is TRBJ1-1 and V is TRBV19; TRBD1 matches 7 bases. Germline CDR1 LNHDA, CDR2 SQIVND (reference sequence). Trimming took 3 bases from V and 6 from J; bases not matched to a gene: 16. The CDR3 runs 17 residues. CDR3 loop: CASSIRATGQVEAEAFF. In nucleotides, the CDR3 is TGTGCCAGTAGTATTCGCGCTACCGGACAGGTCGAGGCTGAAGCTTTCTTT.

The rearrangement joins TRBV5-5 to TRBJ1-4; 8 nucleotides match TRBD1. V lost 2 bases, J lost 3 bases, and 18 bases stayed unmatched. CDR1 is SGHKS, CDR2 YYEKEE, per germline (reference sequence). The CDR3 spans 20 residues. The CDR3 DNA reads TGTGCCAGCAGCTTATGGACGCGGGACAGGCCCCCAGGGCCTAATGAAAAACTGTTTTTT. This translates into CASSLWTRDRPPGPNEKLFF.

This clone was observed a few times. The J gene is TRBJ1-5, the V gene TRBV10-3, with a possible D match to TRBD1 (5 bases). V was clipped by 3 bases and J by 1 base, with 13 bases between them. This CDR3 has 16 amino acids. The V gene's germline CDR1 is ENHRY and CDR2 SYGVKD. The CDR3 is CAISDPTDGSNQPQHF. The DNA for the CDR3 is TGTGCCATCAGTGACCCGACAGACGGGAGCAATCAGCCCCAGCATTTT.

The rearrangement uses TRBV18 and TRBJ2-7; 8 bases align to TRBD1. There are 18 residues in the CDR3. V trimming: 1 base; J trimming: 0 bases; junction bases outside the gene matches: 11. Germline V CDR1 and CDR2: KGHSH, LQKENI. CDR3 amino acids: CASSPLPGGPLSSYEQYF. The DNA of the CDR3 is TGTGCCAGCTCACCACTCCCAGGGGGCCCACTCAGCTCCTACGAGCAGTACTTC.

The chain joins TRBV10-2 to TRBJ2-7; D remains unclear. Per germline, CDR1 WSHSY and CDR2 SAAADI. The CDR3 extends over 11 amino acids. V lost 3 bases and J 6 bases, leaving 6 bases between the germline ends. The CDR3 sequence is CASSDSPEQYF. CDR3 nucleotides: TGCGCCAGCAGTGACTCCCCCGAGCAGTACTTC.

Regarding this clone: Germline is not matched at one junction end, which may reflect a read error. The rearrangement uses TRBV7-2 and TRBJ1-6; tentative D call: TRBD1 (6 bases). Germline CDR1 reads SGHTA; CDR2 reads FQGNSA. This CDR3 region has 15 residues. CDR3 amino acids: CASTIGGRHNSPLPF. CDR3 coding DNA: TGTGCCAGCACCATAGGGGGACGGCATAATTCACCCCTCCCCTTT.

The chain is built from TRBV5-4 and TRBJ2-5; 8 nucleotides align to TRBD1. Germline-derived CDR1 and CDR2 are SGHNT and YYREEE (reference sequence). The V gene end was trimmed by 6 bases and the J gene end by 3 bases; junction bases not matched to a gene: 10. This CDR3 region has 15 residues. The CDR3 loop is CASTPDRALKETQYF. CDR3 coding DNA: TGTGCCAGCACCCCGGACAGGGCCCTTAAAGAGACCCAGTACTTC.

The chain has TRBV5-6 and TRBJ1-5, with D possibly being TRBD1 (5 bases). The CDR3 has 14 amino acids. In germline, CDR1 is SGHDT, CDR2 YYEEEE. V dropped 4 bases and J dropped 3 bases, with 11 bases sitting between them. The CDR3 loop is CASSRGRFNQPQHF. CDR3 in DNA: TGTGCCAGCAGCCGGGGGAGGTTCAATCAGCCCCAGCATTTT.

The chain recombines TRBV19 with TRBJ1-5; D is undetermined. Trimming cost V 1 base and J 4 bases, with 14 bases left between them. CDR1 and CDR2 (germline): LNHDA, SQIVND (reference sequence). CDR3 length: 16 residues. This chain's CDR3 is CASSIGKRASNQPQHF. CDR3 sequence (DNA): TGTGCCAGTAGTATAGGAAAGCGGGCCTCAAATCAGCCCCAGCATTTT.

The J gene is TRBJ1-4, the V gene TRBV5-1, with D perhaps TRBD1 (6 bases). This CDR3 spans 16 amino acids. Germline CDR1 SGHRS, CDR2 YFSETQ. V shed 0 bases and J shed 7 bases, with 16 bases lying between them. CDR3 region: CASSLAPGGGGEKLFF. DNA of the CDR3: TGCGCCAGCAGCTTGGCACCCGGGGGCGGGGGTGAAAAACTGTTTTTT.

The rearrangement uses TRBV2 and TRBJ2-7; D is perhaps TRBD1 (5 bases). Trimming removed 5 bases from V and 1 base from J, with 9 bases in between. CDR1 is SNHLY and CDR2 is FYNNEI in the germline V gene. This CDR3 is 13 amino acids long. The DNA of the CDR3 is TGTGCCAGCAGTTTCGACAGTTCCTACGAGCAGTACTTC. It specifies CASSFDSSYEQYF. Together with reference TRBV2 and TRBJ2-7, the CDR3 gives the full variable domain: EPEVTQTPSHQVTQMGQEVILRCVPISNHLYFYWYRQILGQKVEFLVSFYNNEISEKSEIFDDQFSVERPDGSNFTLKIRSTKLEDSAMYFCASSFDSSYEQYFGPGTRLTVT.